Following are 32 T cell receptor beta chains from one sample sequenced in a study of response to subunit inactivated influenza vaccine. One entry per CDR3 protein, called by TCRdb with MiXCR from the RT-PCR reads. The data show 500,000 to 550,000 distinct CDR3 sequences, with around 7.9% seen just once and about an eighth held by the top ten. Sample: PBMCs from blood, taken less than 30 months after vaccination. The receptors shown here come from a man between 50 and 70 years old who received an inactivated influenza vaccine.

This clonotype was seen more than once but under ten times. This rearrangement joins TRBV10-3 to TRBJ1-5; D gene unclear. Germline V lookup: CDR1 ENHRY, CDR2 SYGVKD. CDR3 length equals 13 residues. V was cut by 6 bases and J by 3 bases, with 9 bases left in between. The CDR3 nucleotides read TGTGCCATCAGACAGTCCCACAATCAGCCCCAGCATTTT. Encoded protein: CAIRQSHNQPQHF.

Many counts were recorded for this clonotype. The CDR3 reads CASSQGGRAYEQYF. The CDR3 bases are TGTGCCAGCAGCCAAGGGGGCAGGGCCTACGAGCAGTACTTC. This chain links TRBV3-1 with TRBJ2-7; the D gene is possibly TRBD1 (5 bases). The CDR3 extends over 14 amino acids. Trimming shortened V by 1 base and J by 2 bases, and 9 bases separated the two germline ends. Germline V lookup: CDR1 LGHDT, CDR2 YNNKEL (reference sequence).

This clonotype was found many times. CDR3 nucleotide sequence: TGCGCCAGCATGCTGGATACAGGACAAGAGACCCAGTACTTC. It encodes CASMLDTGQETQYF. V and J are TRBV5-1 and TRBJ2-5; perhaps TRBD1 as D (5 bases). CDR3 length: 14 amino acids. Looked up from germline, CDR1 is SGHRS and CDR2 is YFSETQ. V lost 6 bases and J 2 bases, leaving 14 bases between the germline ends.

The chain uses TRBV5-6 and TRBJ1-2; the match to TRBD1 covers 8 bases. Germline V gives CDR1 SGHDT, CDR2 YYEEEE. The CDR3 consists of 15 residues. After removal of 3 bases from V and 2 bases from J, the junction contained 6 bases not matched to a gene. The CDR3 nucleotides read TGTGCCAGCAGCTCCACAGGACAGGGAAACTATGGCTACACCTTC. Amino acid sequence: CASSSTGQGNYGYTF.

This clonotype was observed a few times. CDR3 sequence reads: CASSETRTVRTEAFF. CDR3 nucleotides: TGTGCCAGCAGTGAGACCAGGACAGTTCGCACTGAAGCTTTCTTT. The chain carries TRBV25-1 and TRBJ1-1, with D maybe TRBD1 (6 bases). The CDR3 loop spans 15 amino acids. CDR1 is MGHDK, CDR2 SYGVNS, per germline. The V and J ends lost 3 bases and 4 bases respectively, with 15 bases between them.

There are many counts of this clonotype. CDR3 sequence: CASSLGQATEAFF. DNA for the CDR3: TGTGCCAGCAGCCTGGGACAGGCGACTGAAGCTTTCTTT. This rearrangement joins TRBV14 to TRBJ1-1; 8 nucleotides match TRBD1. CDR3 length: 13 amino acids. Germline values: CDR1 SGHDN, CDR2 FVKESK. The V segment lost 4 bases and the J segment 5 bases; nucleotides outside the gene matches: 3.

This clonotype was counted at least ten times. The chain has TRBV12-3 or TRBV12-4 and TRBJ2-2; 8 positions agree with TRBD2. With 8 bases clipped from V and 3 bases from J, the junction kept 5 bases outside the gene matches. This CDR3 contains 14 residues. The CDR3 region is CASHLAGYTGELFF. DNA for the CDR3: TGTGCCAGCCACCTAGCGGGCTACACCGGGGAGCTGTTTTTT.

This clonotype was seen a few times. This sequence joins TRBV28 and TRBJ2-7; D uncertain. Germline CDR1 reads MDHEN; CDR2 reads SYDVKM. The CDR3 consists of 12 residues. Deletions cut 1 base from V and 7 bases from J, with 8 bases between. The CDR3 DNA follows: TGTGCCAGCAGTTTATACAAAGGAGAGCAGTACTTC. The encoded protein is CASSLYKGEQYF.

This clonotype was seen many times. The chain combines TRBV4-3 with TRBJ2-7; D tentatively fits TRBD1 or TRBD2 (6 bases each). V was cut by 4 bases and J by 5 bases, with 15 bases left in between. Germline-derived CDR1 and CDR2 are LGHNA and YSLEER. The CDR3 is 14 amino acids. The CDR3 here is CASSLDFGGNEQYF. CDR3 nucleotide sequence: TGCGCCAGCAGCCTTGACTTCGGGGGCAACGAGCAGTACTTC.

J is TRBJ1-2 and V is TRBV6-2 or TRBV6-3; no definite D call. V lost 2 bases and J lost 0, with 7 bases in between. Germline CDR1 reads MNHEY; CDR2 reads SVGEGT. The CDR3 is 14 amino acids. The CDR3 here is CASSYQQANYGYTF. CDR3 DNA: TGTGCCAGCAGTTACCAGCAAGCTAACTATGGCTACACCTTC.

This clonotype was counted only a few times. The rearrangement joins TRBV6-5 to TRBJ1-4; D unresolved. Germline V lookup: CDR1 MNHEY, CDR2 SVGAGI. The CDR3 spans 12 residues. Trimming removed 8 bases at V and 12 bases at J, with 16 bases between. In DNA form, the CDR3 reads TGTGCCAGCTACGGACCCGGTCGAGAACTGTTTTTT. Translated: CASYGPGRELFF.

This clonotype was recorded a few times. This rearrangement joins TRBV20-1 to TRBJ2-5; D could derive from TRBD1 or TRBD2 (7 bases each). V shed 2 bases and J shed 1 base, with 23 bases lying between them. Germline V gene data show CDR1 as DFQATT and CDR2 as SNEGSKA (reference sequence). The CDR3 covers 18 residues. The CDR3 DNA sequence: TGCAGTGCTAGATCCCCTGTCGGGGAGGGGGCCCTCCAAGAGACCCAGTACTTC. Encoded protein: CSARSPVGEGALQETQYF.

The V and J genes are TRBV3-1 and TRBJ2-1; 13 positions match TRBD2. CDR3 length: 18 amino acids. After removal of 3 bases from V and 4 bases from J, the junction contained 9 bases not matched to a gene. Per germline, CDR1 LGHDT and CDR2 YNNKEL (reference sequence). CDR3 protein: CASSQIRGLAGQYNEQFF. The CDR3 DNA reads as TGTGCCAGCAGCCAGATTAGGGGACTAGCGGGACAATACAATGAGCAGTTCTTC.

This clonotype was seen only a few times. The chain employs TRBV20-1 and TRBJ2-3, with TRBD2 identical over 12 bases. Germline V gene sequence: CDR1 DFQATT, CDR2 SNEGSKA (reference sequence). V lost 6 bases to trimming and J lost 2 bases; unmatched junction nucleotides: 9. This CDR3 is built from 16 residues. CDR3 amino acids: CSASRTSGTHTDTQYF. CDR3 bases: TGCAGTGCCAGCAGGACTAGCGGGACGCACACAGATACGCAGTATTTT.

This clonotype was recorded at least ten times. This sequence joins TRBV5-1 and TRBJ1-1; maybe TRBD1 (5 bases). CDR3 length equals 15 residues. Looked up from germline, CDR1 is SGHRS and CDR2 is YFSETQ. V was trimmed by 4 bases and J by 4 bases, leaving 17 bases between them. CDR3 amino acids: CASSPRDGGGTEAFF. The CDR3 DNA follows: TGCGCCAGCAGCCCCAGGGATGGTGGGGGCACTGAAGCTTTCTTT.

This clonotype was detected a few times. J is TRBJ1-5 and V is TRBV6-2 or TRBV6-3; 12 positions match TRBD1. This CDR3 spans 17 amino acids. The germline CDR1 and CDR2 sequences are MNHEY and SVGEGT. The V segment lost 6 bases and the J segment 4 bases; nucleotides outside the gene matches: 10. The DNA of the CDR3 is TGTGCCAGCAGCTATGGGACAGGGGGCCCTCGGAATCAGCCCCAGCATTTT. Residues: CASSYGTGGPRNQPQHF.

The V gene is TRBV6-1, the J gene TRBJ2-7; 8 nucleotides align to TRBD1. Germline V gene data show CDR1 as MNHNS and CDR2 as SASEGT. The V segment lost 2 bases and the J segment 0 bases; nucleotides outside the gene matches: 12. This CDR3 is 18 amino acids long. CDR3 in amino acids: CASSESGRGLRNSYEQYF. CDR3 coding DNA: TGTGCCAGCAGTGAATCGGGCAGGGGGCTCCGCAACTCCTACGAGCAGTACTTC.

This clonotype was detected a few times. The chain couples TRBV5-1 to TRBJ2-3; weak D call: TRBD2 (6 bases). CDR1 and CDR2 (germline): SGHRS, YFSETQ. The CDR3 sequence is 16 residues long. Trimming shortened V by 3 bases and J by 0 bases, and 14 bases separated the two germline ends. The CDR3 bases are TGCGCCAGCAGCTACCTCGGCGGGGCTAGCACAGATACGCAGTATTTT. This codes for CASSYLGGASTDTQYF.

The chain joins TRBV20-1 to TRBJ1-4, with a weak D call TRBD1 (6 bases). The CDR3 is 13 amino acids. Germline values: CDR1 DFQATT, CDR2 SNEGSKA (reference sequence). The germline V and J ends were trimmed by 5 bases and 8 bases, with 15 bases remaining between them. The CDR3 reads CSARLGDKEKLFF. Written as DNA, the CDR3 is TGCAGTGCTCGCCTTGGGGACAAAGAAAAACTGTTTTTT.

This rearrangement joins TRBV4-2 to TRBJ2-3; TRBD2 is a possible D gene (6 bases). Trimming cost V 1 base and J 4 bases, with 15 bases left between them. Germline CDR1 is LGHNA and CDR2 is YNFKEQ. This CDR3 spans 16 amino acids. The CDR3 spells CASSQATGLQSDTQYF. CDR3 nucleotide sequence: TGTGCCAGCAGCCAAGCGACGGGACTTCAATCAGATACGCAGTATTTT.

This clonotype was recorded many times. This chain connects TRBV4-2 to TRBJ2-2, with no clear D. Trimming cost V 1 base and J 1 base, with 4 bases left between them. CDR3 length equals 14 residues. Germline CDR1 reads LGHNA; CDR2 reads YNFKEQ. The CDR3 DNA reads TGTGCCAGCAGCCAAGTCGGGAACACCGGGGAGCTGTTTTTT. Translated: CASSQVGNTGELFF.

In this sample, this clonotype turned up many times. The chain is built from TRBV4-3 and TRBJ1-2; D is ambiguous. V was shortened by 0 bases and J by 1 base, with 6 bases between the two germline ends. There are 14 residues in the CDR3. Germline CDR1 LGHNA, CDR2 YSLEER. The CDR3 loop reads CASSQDVVNYGYTF. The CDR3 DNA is TGCGCCAGCAGCCAAGATGTAGTTAACTATGGCTACACCTTC.

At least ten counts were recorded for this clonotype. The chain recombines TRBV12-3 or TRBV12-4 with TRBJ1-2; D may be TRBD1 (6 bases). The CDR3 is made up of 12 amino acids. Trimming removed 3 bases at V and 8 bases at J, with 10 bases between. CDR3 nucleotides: TGTGCCAGCAGTTTCGGGGGGCGAGGCTACACCTTC. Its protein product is CASSFGGRGYTF.

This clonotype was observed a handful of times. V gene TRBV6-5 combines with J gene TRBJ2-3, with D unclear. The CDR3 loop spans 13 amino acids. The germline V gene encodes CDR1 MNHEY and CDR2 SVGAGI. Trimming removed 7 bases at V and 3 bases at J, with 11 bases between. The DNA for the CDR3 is TGTGCCAGCATGTTACACTCGACAGATACGCAGTATTTT. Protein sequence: CASMLHSTDTQYF.

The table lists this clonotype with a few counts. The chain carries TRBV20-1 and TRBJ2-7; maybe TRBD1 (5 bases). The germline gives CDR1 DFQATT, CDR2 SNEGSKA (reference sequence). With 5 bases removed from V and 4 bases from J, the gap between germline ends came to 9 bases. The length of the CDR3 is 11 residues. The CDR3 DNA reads TGCAGTGCTGGGGCTGTATACGAGCAGTACTTC. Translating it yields CSAGAVYEQYF.

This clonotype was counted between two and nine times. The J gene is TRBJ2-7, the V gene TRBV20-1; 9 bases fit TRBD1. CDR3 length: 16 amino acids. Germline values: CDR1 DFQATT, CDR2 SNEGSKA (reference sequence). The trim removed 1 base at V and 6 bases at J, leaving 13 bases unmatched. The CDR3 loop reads CSARAPIGTGRVEQYF. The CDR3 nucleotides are TGCAGTGCTAGAGCTCCCATAGGGACAGGGCGGGTCGAGCAGTACTTC.

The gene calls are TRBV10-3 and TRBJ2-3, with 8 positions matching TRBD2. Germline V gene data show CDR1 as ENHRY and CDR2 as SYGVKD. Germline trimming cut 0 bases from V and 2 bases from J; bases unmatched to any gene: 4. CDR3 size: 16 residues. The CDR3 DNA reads TGTGCCATCAGTGAGTCTCGGCGGGGGGCCACAGATACGCAGTATTTT. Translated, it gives CAISESRRGATDTQYF.

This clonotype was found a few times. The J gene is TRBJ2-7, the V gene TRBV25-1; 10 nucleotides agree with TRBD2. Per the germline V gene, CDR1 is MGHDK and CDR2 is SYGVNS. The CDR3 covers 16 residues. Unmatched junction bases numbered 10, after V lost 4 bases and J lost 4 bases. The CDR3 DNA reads TGTGCCAGCAGTGGCCCCGAGGTAGCGGGAGGTTACGAGCAGTACTTC. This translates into CASSGPEVAGGYEQYF.

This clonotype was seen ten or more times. The CDR3 here is CSVSGARETQYF. DNA for the CDR3: TGCAGCGTTTCGGGGGCCCGAGAGACCCAGTACTTC. The V and J genes are TRBV29-1 and TRBJ2-5; D tentatively reads TRBD1 or TRBD2 (6 bases each). CDR3 size: 12 residues. The V end lost 5 bases, the J end lost 4 bases, and 11 bases lay between the germline ends. CDR1 is SQVTM, CDR2 ANQGSEA, per germline.

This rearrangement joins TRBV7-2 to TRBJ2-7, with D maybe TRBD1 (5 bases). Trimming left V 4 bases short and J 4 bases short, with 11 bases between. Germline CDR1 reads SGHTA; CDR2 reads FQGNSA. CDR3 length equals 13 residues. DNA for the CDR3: TGTGCCAGCAGCTCTCGACAGCATTACGAGCAGTACTTC. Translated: CASSSRQHYEQYF.

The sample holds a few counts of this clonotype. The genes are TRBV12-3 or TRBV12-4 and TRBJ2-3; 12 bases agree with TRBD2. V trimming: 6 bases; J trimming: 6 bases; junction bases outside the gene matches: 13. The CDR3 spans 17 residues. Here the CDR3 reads CASRIAGTSGSGDTQYF. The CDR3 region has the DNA TGTGCCAGCAGGATCGCCGGGACTAGCGGGTCAGGGGATACGCAGTATTTT.

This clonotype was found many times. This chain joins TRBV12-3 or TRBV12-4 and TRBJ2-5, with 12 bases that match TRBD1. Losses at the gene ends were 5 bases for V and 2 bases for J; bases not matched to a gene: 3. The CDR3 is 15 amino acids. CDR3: CASSGTGGFQETQYF. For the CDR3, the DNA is TGTGCCAGCAGTGGGACAGGGGGCTTTCAAGAGACCCAGTACTTC.